A selection of T cell receptor beta chains follows, all from one sample in a study of cytomegalovirus exposure and HLA in healthy donors. The table came from immunoSEQ multiplex PCR; TCRdb's copy has only in-frame clones and leaves some out. The repertoire holds 150,000 or so clones, 74% seen once, with about 2% in the top ten. Material: PBMCs. These receptors were taken from a man aged 25-40 years in good health and CMV-seronegative. Both conserved end residues are part of each CDR3. The D gene is left open where the match is weak. Expanded clones get a size class; other rows say once, few or many, or leave the size out.

J gene,V gene,D gene,clone size,CDR3 protein,CDR3 DNA
TRBJ1-5,TRBV30,NA,once,CAWSEGTMSNQPQNF,TGTGCCTGGAGCGAAGGGACAATGAGCAATCAGCCCCAGAATTTT
TRBJ1-6,TRBV27,NA,few,CASSTTDSPLHF,TGTGCCAGCAGTACTACCGATTCACCCCTCCACTTT
TRBJ2-2,TRBV9,NA,NA,CASSVEGGTGELFF,TGTGCCAGCAGCGTTGAGGGGGGGACCGGGGAGCTGTTTTTT
TRBJ2-7,TRBV6-6,NA,few,CASSLSNEQYF,TGTGCCAGCAGTTTGAGTAACGAGCAGTACTTC
TRBJ2-7,TRBV7-8,NA,few,CASSLESGLSSYEQYF,TGTGCCAGCAGCTTAGAAAGCGGGCTGAGCTCCTACGAGCAGTACTTC
TRBJ1-1,TRBV7-9,NA,NA,CASRTWDTMNTEAFF,TGTGCCAGCAGAACCTGGGACACCATGAACACTGAAGCTTTCTTT
TRBJ2-1,TRBV20-1,NA,NA,CSARALNEQFF,TGCAGTGCTAGAGCCCTGAATGAGCAGTTCTTC
TRBJ2-3,TRBV2,NA,few,CASSVSGTDTQYF,TGTGCCAGCAGTGTTTCCGGCACAGATACGCAGTATTTT
TRBJ2-2,TRBV19,TRBD1,once,CASSIVQGATGELFF,TGTGCCAGTAGTATAGTGCAGGGGGCTACCGGGGAGCTGTTTTTT
TRBJ1-2,TRBV6-5,TRBD1,NA,CASSFEGAGYTF,TGTGCCAGCAGTTTCGAGGGGGCTGGCTACACCTTC
TRBJ2-7,TRBV6-5,NA,few,CASKIQGGGYEQYF,TGTGCCAGCAAGATACAGGGGGGGGGCTACGAGCAGTACTTC
TRBJ2-7,TRBV5-4,TRBD2,NA,CASGGDSGEQYF,TGTGCCAGCGGGGGGGACTCGGGGGAGCAGTACTTC
TRBJ2-5,TRBV13,NA,few,CASSLAVGRGEETQYF,TGTGCCAGCAGCTTAGCTGTGGGGCGAGGAGAAGAGACCCAGTACTTC
TRBJ1-5,TRBV5-6,NA,few,CASSAGLSNQPQHF,TGTGCCAGCAGCGCAGGGCTGAGCAATCAGCCCCAGCATTTT
TRBJ1-4,TRBV6-1,NA,NA,CASKVGGPGEKLFF,TGTGCCAGCAAGGTAGGAGGACCTGGTGAAAAACTGTTTTTT
TRBJ2-2,TRBV6-5,TRBD1,NA,CASRNRGPGELFF,TGTGCCAGCAGGAACAGGGGGCCCGGGGAGCTGTTTTTT
TRBJ2-5,TRBV6-5,TRBD1,NA,CASSYFTGGPLVEQYF,TGTGCCAGCAGTTACTTCACAGGGGGTCCCCTTGTTGAGCAGTACTTC
TRBJ2-7,TRBV6-1,NA,few,CASSAREMQYF,TGTGCCAGCAGTGCCCGGGAGATGCAGTACTTC
TRBJ1-5,TRBV7-3,NA,NA,CASSFRRGSSQPQNF,TGTGCCAGCAGCTTTAGGAGGGGATCGAGCCAGCCCCAGAATTTT
TRBJ2-2,TRBV11-1,TRBD1,NA,CASRDRGFGELFF,TGTGCCAGCCGGGACAGGGGTTTCGGGGAGCTGTTTTTT
TRBJ1-2,TRBV28,TRBD1,NA,CASRPGTDSLFYGYTF,TGTGCCAGCAGGCCTGGGACAGATAGTCTCTTCTATGGCTACACCTTC
TRBJ2-7,TRBV23-1,TRBD2,NA,CASSSIGLAGGPRLYEQYF,TGCGCCAGCAGTTCAATAGGGCTAGCGGGGGGTCCAAGGCTGTACGAGCAGTACTTC
TRBJ2-1,TRBV4-3,TRBD2,NA,CASSQDRTSGVSEQFF,TGCGCCAGCAGCCAAGATAGGACTAGCGGGGTGAGTGAGCAGTTCTTC
TRBJ1-6,TRBV18,NA,NA,CASSPYTNNSPLHF,TGTGCCAGCTCACCGTACACTAATAATTCACCCCTCCACTTT
TRBJ1-1,TRBV19,TRBD1,NA,CASTLQGDTEAFF,TGTGCCAGTACGCTCCAGGGGGACACTGAAGCTTTCTTT
TRBJ2-7,TRBV5-3,NA,NA,CARSLWFWDTFVPYEQYF,TGTGCCAGAAGCTTGTGGTTCTGGGACACCTTCGTACCCTACGAGCAGTACTTC
TRBJ2-3,TRBV7-3,TRBD2,NA,CASSAGGPAADTQYF,TGTGCCAGCAGTGCGGGGGGCCCCGCGGCAGATACGCAGTATTTT
TRBJ2-1,TRBV13,NA,NA,CASSPGTLNSYNEQFF,TGTGCCAGCAGCCCAGGGACTTTAAACTCCTACAATGAGCAGTTCTTC
TRBJ2-2,TRBV6-1,NA,once,CASSGLQSTGELFF,TGTGCCAGCAGTGGTTTACAGAGCACCGGGGAGCTGTTTTTT